The 10 T cell receptor beta chains in this list originate from one sample, sequenced in a study of T cell repertoires in cytomegalovirus infection. TCRdb used MiXCR to reprocess the reads, holding one entry per CDR3 protein. The sample consists of 630,000 or so distinct CDR3 sequences, 20% to 30% of them appearing once. Specimen: CD8+ T cells from PBMCs. The receptors shown here come from a human donor in good health (CMV status not recorded). Some clones in this sample may be carry-over from other donors' samples.

This clonotype was observed at least ten times. This chain joins TRBV7-9 and TRBJ1-1, with D tentatively TRBD1 (6 bases). This CDR3 has 15 amino acids. In germline, CDR1 is SEHNR, CDR2 FQNEAQ (reference sequence). Trimming pared 3 bases from V and 0 bases from J, leaving 11 bases between. CDR3: CASSFGQQLNTEAFF. In DNA form, the CDR3 reads TGTGCCAGCAGCTTTGGACAGCAACTGAACACTGAAGCTTTCTTT.

In this sample, this clonotype turned up many times. This chain uses TRBV7-2 with TRBJ2-1, with D maybe TRBD1 (6 bases). The CDR3 is 14 amino acids. CDR1 SGHTA and CDR2 FQGNSA come from the germline V gene. Deletions cut 1 base from V and 6 bases from J, with 10 bases between. DNA of the CDR3: TGTGCCAGCAGCTTAGGTGGGACACTCAATGAGCAGTTCTTC. This sequence encodes CASSLGGTLNEQFF.

This chain links TRBV23-1 with TRBJ2-7, with 7 bases fitting TRBD1. TRBV23-1 is identified as an open reading frame with a role that is uncertain. This CDR3 region has 15 residues. J lost 2 bases, V lost 3 bases, and 7 bases had no gene match. The CDR3 spells CASSHQTGAPYEQYV. CDR3 coding DNA: TGCGCCAGCAGTCACCAAACAGGGGCCCCCTACGAGCAGTACGTC.

The chain recombines TRBV7-2 with TRBJ1-2; 10 bases are shared with TRBD1. The CDR3 is 16 residues long. Germline V CDR1 and CDR2: SGHTA, FQGNSA. V dropped 5 bases and J dropped 4; count of bases not matched to a gene: 10. This CDR3 reads CASSRPGQGIGYGYTF. As DNA, the CDR3 is TGTGCCAGCAGCAGACCGGGACAGGGGATAGGCTATGGCTACACCTTC.

This clonotype occurred a few times. This chain connects TRBV7-2 to TRBJ2-7; 8 positions match TRBD1. The J segment lost 6 bases and the V segment lost 3 bases, leaving 4 bases of the junction unmatched. Germline lookup yields CDR1 SGHTA and CDR2 FQGNSA. The CDR3 totals 13 residues. This CDR3 is CASSFGTGSEQYV. CDR3 coding DNA: TGTGCCAGCAGCTTTGGGACAGGCTCCGAGCAGTACGTC.

The chain has TRBV10-3 and TRBJ1-1, with 10 bases identical to TRBD1. This CDR3 is built from 17 residues. V was pared by 7 bases and J by 0 bases, with 11 bases of the junction left unmatched. CDR1 and CDR2 from the germline V gene are ENHRY and SYGVKD. CDR3 region: CAITTRQGAYMNTEAFF. CDR3 bases: TGTGCCATCACAACTAGACAGGGGGCCTATATGAACACTGAAGCTTTCTTT.

V usage is TRBV5-1 and J usage is TRBJ2-1, with 10 bases aligning to TRBD1. CDR1 is SGHRS, CDR2 YFSETQ, per germline. The CDR3 covers 15 residues. After removal of 0 bases from V and 8 bases from J, the junction contained 5 bases not matched to a gene. CDR3 in DNA: TGCGCCAGCAGCTTGGGACAGGGGGCCTTGGATGAGCAGTTCTTC. This codes for CASSLGQGALDEQFF. Based on the CDR3 plus reference TRBV5-1 and TRBJ2-1, the full variable domain is KAGVTQTPRYLIKTRGQQVTLSCSPISGHRSVSWYQQTPGQGLQFLFEYFSETQRNKGNFPGRFSGRQFSNSRSEMNVSTLELGDSALYLCASSLGQGALDEQFFGPGTRLTVL.

Written as DNA, the CDR3 is TGCAGTGCCATCCGCCCCAGTAGAAGCTCCTACGAGCAGTACGTC. This translates into CSAIRPSRSSYEQYV. V is TRBV20-1 and J is TRBJ2-7; D ambiguous. The CDR3 is made up of 15 amino acids. Trimming stripped 6 bases from V and 0 bases from J, with 18 bases between. Germline assignment: CDR1 DFQATT and CDR2 SNEGSKA (reference sequence).

There are a few counts of this clonotype. The genes are TRBV7-9 and TRBJ2-5; 10 bases fit TRBD1. The length of the CDR3 is 16 residues. The junction had 9 bases not matched to a gene; V was cut back by 3 bases and J by 5 bases. Germline V gene sequence: CDR1 SEHNR, CDR2 FQNEAQ (reference sequence). CDR3 region: CASSFPPGQGMETQYF. CDR3 in DNA: TGTGCCAGCAGCTTTCCACCGGGACAGGGGATGGAGACCCAGTACTTC.

The sample holds a few counts of this clonotype. The genes are TRBV7-9 and TRBJ1-1; 7 bases align to TRBD1. The germline V gene has CDR1 SEHNR and CDR2 FQNEAQ (reference sequence). This CDR3 is 14 amino acids long. J gave up 4 bases and V 3 bases, and 5 bases lay outside the gene matches. The chain's CDR3 is CASSFARGITEAFF. CDR3 DNA sequence: TGTGCCAGCAGCTTTGCCAGGGGGATCACTGAAGCTTTCTTT.